This T cell receptor beta chain originates from a study of T cells in Graves' hyperthyroidism and ophthalmopathy. The table lists this clonotype with many counts. Antigen: not known. Whole-study results and caveats: Blood also contained most expanded thyroid clonotypes above 0.001.

Patients were excluded for uncontrolled infection, other autoimmune disease, pregnancy or lactation. Germline CDR1 and CDR2: DFQATT and SNEGSKA (reference sequence). The V and J ends lost 2 bases and 8 bases respectively, with 15 bases between them. This CDR3 contains 13 residues. Regions amplified from RNA transcripts were the TCR beta CDR3 regions. When the TCR CDR3 underwent first-round RT-PCR, the HTBI primer set was used. TCRdb fed the multiplex PCR reads into MiXCR, producing one record per CDR3 protein. This sample has over 250,000 distinct CDR3 sequences, with approximately 15% found just once.

Sequencing was performed on blood. This receptor was obtained from a woman between 35 and 50 years old with Graves' ophthalmopathy. The chain couples TRBV20-1 to TRBJ1-1; tentatively, D is TRBD1 (5 bases). As DNA, the CDR3 is TGCAGTGCTAGAACCCTCCAGGGATTCGAAGCTTTCTTT. Residues: CSARTLQGFEAFF.